The present T cell receptor beta chain was sequenced within a study of CD8+ T cells in alopecia areata. As for the study in general: Patients in the treated group were given tofacitinib by mouth, 5 to 10 mg twice a day. Tofacitinib exposure lasted 6 to 18 months, followed by 6 months off drug.

The researchers isolated CD4+ and CD8+ T cells from PBMCs by sorting. This CDR3 has 14 amino acids. Germline CDR1 and CDR2: SGHNT and YYREEE (reference sequence). V was trimmed by 7 bases and J by 0 bases, leaving 14 bases between them. TCR sequencing used cDNA made by reverse transcription of extracted RNA. This table comes from immunoSEQ multiplex PCR, and its TCRdb copy is limited to in-frame clones, with some not included. The sample lists hundreds of thousands of clones, about two thirds seen once, with around 1.2% in the top ten. The material sequenced was CD4+ T cells sorted from blood, taken at week 0. J is TRBJ2-7 and V is TRBV5-4, with D maybe TRBD1 (8 bases). This TCR derives from a human donor with alopecia areata. The CDR3 DNA is TGTGCCAGCGGACAGGGAGGGAGCTCCTACGAGCAGTACTTC. It translates to CASGQGGSSYEQYF.